This TCR beta chain was documented in a study of T cell clones after liver transplantation. The wider study: A pre-transplant mixed lymphocyte reaction with TCRbeta sequencing defined graft-donor-reactive clones followed in post-transplant blood. HCV positivity affected three of eight recipients; the rest lacked autoimmune or viral indications. Samples came pre-transplant, pre-randomization before withdrawal, and post-randomization after withdrawal ended.

Using immunoSEQ multiplex PCR, the repertoire was profiled, and TCRdb retains in-frame clones only, with some absent. Among 40,000 to 55,000 clones listed, 85% to 90% were seen once. Germline V CDR1 and CDR2: SGHNT, YYREEE (reference sequence). The CDR3 is 15 residues long. The V gene lost 4 bases and the J gene lost 1 base, with 11 bases spanning the gap. The genes are TRBV5-4 and TRBJ2-2, with TRBD1 as a possible D gene (6 bases). The sample consisted of CD4+ T cells from blood, taken 24 months after liver transplant. This sequence originates from a human patient who received a liver transplant. A share of the T cells may be of graft donor origin. Here the CDR3 DNA reads TGTGCCAGCAGCCCTCGGACAGAGAACACCGGGGAGCTGTTTTTT. Its protein is CASSPRTENTGELFF. The variable domain in full, completed from reference TRBV5-4 and TRBJ2-2, reads ETGVTQSPTHLIKTRGQQVTLRCSSQSGHNTVSWYQQALGQGPQFIFQYYREEENGRGNFPPRFSGLQFPNYSSELNVNALELDDSALYLCASSPRTENTGELFFGEGSRLTVL.